These 31 T cell receptor beta chains originate from one sample sequenced in a study of cytomegalovirus exposure and HLA in healthy donors (dated by TCRdb to the late 2010s). Preparation of the library involved the immunoSEQ multiplex PCR assay. Held by TCRdb, this immuneACCESS table contains in-frame sequences only and omits some clones. Under half of the omission traces to an unresolved V gene where checked; the cause of the rest is unknown. This sample comprises some 290,000 clones, roughly 88% of them detected only once. Clones ranked in the top ten supply about 0.96% of the sample. Sequences were obtained from PBMCs. The receptors here all came from a man aged 25 to 40 in good health and CMV-seronegative.

The chain links TRBV6-1 to TRBJ2-2, with 10 bases aligning to TRBD1. The CDR3 totals 16 residues. Germline loops: CDR1 MNHNS, CDR2 SASEGT. The V and J ends lost 4 bases and 4 bases, in that order; junction bases with no gene match: 6. CDR3 amino acids: CASSVGQGTATGELFF. The CDR3, as DNA: TGTGCCAGCAGTGTGGGACAGGGGACGGCCACCGGGGAGCTGTTTTTT.

The chain joins TRBV7-9 to TRBJ2-7; TRBD1 aligns across 10 bases. The CDR3 is made up of 16 amino acids. Germline trimming cut 5 bases from V and 2 bases from J; bases unmatched to any gene: 9. Germline CDR1 is SEHNR and CDR2 is FQNEAQ (reference sequence). CDR3: CASSHLPGQGPYEQYF. DNA for the CDR3: TGTGCCAGCAGCCACCTACCGGGACAGGGGCCCTACGAGCAGTACTTC.

The chain uses TRBV19 and TRBJ2-3; 7 bases line up with TRBD1. CDR1 and CDR2 (germline): LNHDA, SQIVND (reference sequence). J lost 3 bases, V lost 5 bases, and 2 bases had no gene match. CDR3 length: 13 residues. CDR3 nucleotides: TGTGCCAGTAGTTACAGGGGAACAGATACGCAGTATTTT. Translation gives CASSYRGTDTQYF.

This clone was counted between two and nine times. The chain uses TRBV29-1 and TRBJ1-2, with unresolved D. Germline V gene lookup returns CDR1 SQVTM and CDR2 ANQGSEA. Trimming removed 3 bases at V and 5 bases at J, with 4 bases between. The CDR3 has 10 amino acids. CDR3 protein: CSVDSYGYTF. Here the CDR3 DNA reads TGCAGCGTTGACAGTTATGGCTACACCTTC.

The chain has TRBV5-4 and TRBJ2-7, with TRBD1 as a possible D gene (6 bases). The CDR3 is 16 amino acids. Germline lookup yields CDR1 SGHNT and CDR2 YYREEE (reference sequence). Deletions cut 5 bases from V and 3 bases from J, with 21 bases between. CDR3 region: CASSYRDTHTYYEQYF. CDR3 DNA sequence: TGTGCCAGCAGTTATCGGGACACCCACACTTACTACGAGCAGTACTTC.

The gene calls are TRBV25-1 and TRBJ2-5; D may be TRBD2 (6 bases). V dropped 3 bases and J dropped 3 bases, with 17 bases sitting between them. The CDR3 totals 16 residues. Germline-derived CDR1 and CDR2 are MGHDK and SYGVNS. Here the CDR3 DNA reads TGTGCCAGCAGTGAGCATAGCGGTACCATGAAAGAGACCCAGTACTTC. Its translation is CASSEHSGTMKETQYF.

This chain joins TRBV6-5 and TRBJ2-1, with 9 positions matching TRBD1. Germline assignment: CDR1 MNHEY and CDR2 SVGAGI. The trim removed 2 bases at V and 0 bases at J, leaving 2 bases unmatched. CDR3 length: 16 residues. CDR3 bases: TGTGCCAGCAGTTACCCGACAGGGGGCTCCTACAATGAGCAGTTCTTC. It specifies CASSYPTGGSYNEQFF.

The chain couples TRBV30 to TRBJ1-5; TRBD1 might be the D (5 bases). The V end was cut by 2 bases, the J end by 4 bases, with 12 bases between. CDR1 and CDR2 (germline): GTSNPN, SVGIG (reference sequence). The CDR3 runs 14 residues. The CDR3 region is CAWSITGANQPQHF. The CDR3 DNA sequence: TGTGCCTGGAGTATAACAGGAGCAAATCAGCCCCAGCATTTT.

This clone was counted once. The V and J genes are TRBV7-6 and TRBJ2-1; D may be TRBD1 (5 bases). The V gene lost 5 bases and the J gene lost 0 bases, with 5 bases spanning the gap. Germline CDR1 SGHVS, CDR2 FNYEAQ. The CDR3 totals 13 residues. The CDR3 region has the DNA TGTGCCAGCAGCCAGGGCTCCTACAATGAGCAGTTCTTC. Translation: CASSQGSYNEQFF.

This rearrangement joins TRBV29-1 to TRBJ2-1; D unresolved. Trimming shortened V by 4 bases and J by 4 bases, and 11 bases separated the two germline ends. The CDR3 is 13 amino acids. The germline V gene encodes CDR1 SQVTM and CDR2 ANQGSEA. The CDR3 loop reads CSVGLATYNEQFF. The CDR3 DNA follows: TGCAGCGTTGGGTTAGCAACGTACAATGAGCAGTTCTTC.

The chain couples TRBV5-6 to TRBJ1-3; the D gene is possibly TRBD1 (5 bases). Germline loops: CDR1 SGHDT, CDR2 YYEEEE. The V end was cut by 4 bases, the J end by 0 bases, with 11 bases between. This CDR3 region has 15 residues. The CDR3 spells CASSRTLSSGNTIYF. The CDR3 DNA is TGTGCCAGCAGCAGGACACTGAGCTCTGGAAACACCATATATTTT.

This chain connects TRBV2 to TRBJ2-1; possible D gene TRBD1, 6 bases. Germline assignment: CDR1 SNHLY and CDR2 FYNNEI. Trimming cost V 0 bases and J 10 bases, with 10 bases left between them. This CDR3 contains 13 residues. CDR3 loop: CASSEAQGTEQFF. For the CDR3, the DNA is TGTGCCAGCAGTGAAGCGCAGGGGACAGAGCAGTTCTTC.

V and J are TRBV15 and TRBJ1-4; 9 positions match TRBD1. This CDR3 is 15 amino acids long. V was clipped by 1 base and J by 3 bases; unmatched bases: 0. Germline values: CDR1 LNHNV, CDR2 YYDKDF (reference sequence). The CDR3 loop reads CATSRGQGANEKLFF. In nucleotides, the CDR3 is TGTGCCACCAGCAGAGGACAGGGGGCTAATGAAAAACTGTTTTTT.

The V gene is TRBV18, the J gene TRBJ2-7, with 8 nucleotides matching TRBD2. Germline CDR1 and CDR2: KGHSH and LQKENI. Trimming removed 0 bases from V and 5 bases from J; junction bases left unmatched: 6. This CDR3 spans 15 amino acids. The CDR3 loop reads CASSPPFRGGDEQYF. As DNA, the CDR3 is TGTGCCAGCTCACCACCGTTCCGGGGGGGCGACGAGCAGTACTTC.

On this clone: Given a much more abundant clone one base away, this may be a read error. The V and J genes are TRBV14 and TRBJ2-7, with 8 bases matching TRBD1. V lost 5 bases and J lost 3; bases outside the gene matches: 3. Germline V gives CDR1 SGHDN, CDR2 FVKESK. This CDR3 is built from 13 residues. CDR3 residues: CASSYGQGYEQYF. The DNA of the CDR3 is TGTGCCAGCAGCTACGGACAGGGCTACGAGCAGTACTTC.

The chain is built from TRBV5-1 and TRBJ2-1; 13 positions match TRBD2. CDR1 is SGHRS and CDR2 is YFSETQ in the germline V gene. J lost 0 bases, V lost 4 bases, and 7 bases had no gene match. The CDR3 is made up of 18 amino acids. The CDR3 DNA follows: TGCGCCAGCAGCGTCGGGACTAGCGGGGTCCGCTCCTACAATGAGCAGTTCTTC. This codes for CASSVGTSGVRSYNEQFF. The entire variable domain, with the rest obtained from reference TRBV5-1 and TRBJ2-1, is as follows: KAGVTQTPRYLIKTRGQQVTLSCSPISGHRSVSWYQQTPGQGLQFLFEYFSETQRNKGNFPGRFSGRQFSNSRSEMNVSTLELGDSALYLCASSVGTSGVRSYNEQFFGPGTRLTVL.

Turning to this clone: Other DNA sequences from this sample encode an identical CDR3 as well. J is TRBJ1-5 and V is TRBV30; 12 nucleotides match TRBD1. The CDR3 contains 14 residues. The germline V gene has CDR1 GTSNPN and CDR2 SVGIG (reference sequence). V shed 3 bases, J shed 9 bases, and the junction held 6 bases outside the gene matches. The CDR3 DNA follows: TGTGCCTGGAGGGGGGGACAGGGGGCCGGGCCCCAGCATTTT. It is translated as CAWRGGQGAGPQHF.

This clone was detected once. The V gene is TRBV5-6, the J gene TRBJ2-3; 9 bases fit TRBD1. V was clipped by 1 base and J by 3 bases; unmatched bases: 6. The CDR3 is made up of 16 amino acids. Germline V CDR1 and CDR2: SGHDT, YYEEEE. CDR3 in amino acids: CASSLIRTGATDTQYF. CDR3 DNA sequence: TGTGCCAGCAGCTTGATCCGGACAGGGGCTACAGATACGCAGTATTTT.

This chain connects TRBV2 to TRBJ1-6; TRBD1 is a possible D gene (6 bases). This CDR3 has 19 amino acids. V was cut by 6 bases and J by 2 bases, with 23 bases left in between. Germline loops: CDR1 SNHLY, CDR2 FYNNEI. As DNA, the CDR3 is TGTGCCAGCAGCGAGCCAAAAAACTACAGGGAACCCTATAATTCACCCCTCCACTTT. Amino acids: CASSEPKNYREPYNSPLHF.

The chain carries TRBV6-5 and TRBJ1-5; 8 bases line up with TRBD1. The CDR3 loop spans 14 amino acids. V was pared by 6 bases and J by 9 bases, with 10 bases of the junction left unmatched. CDR1 and CDR2 from the germline V gene are MNHEY and SVGAGI. The CDR3, as DNA: TGTGCCAGCAGCCCGACAGGGGATTGGGGGCCCCAGCATTTT. Protein product: CASSPTGDWGPQHF.

V is TRBV5-6 and J is TRBJ1-3; the D gene is possibly TRBD1 (5 bases). This CDR3 is built from 15 residues. The V gene's germline CDR1 is SGHDT and CDR2 YYEEEE. V was pared by 2 bases and J by 2 bases, with 11 bases between. This CDR3 reads CASSFLQAAGNTIYF. The CDR3 nucleotides read TGTGCCAGCAGCTTTTTACAGGCCGCTGGAAACACCATATATTTT.

V usage is TRBV7-9 and J usage is TRBJ1-6; 10 positions match TRBD1. The ends lost 4 bases at V and 10 bases at J; junction bases unmatched: 4. The CDR3 is made up of 14 amino acids. Looked up from germline, CDR1 is SEHNR and CDR2 is FQNEAQ (reference sequence). The CDR3 DNA reads as TGTGCCAGCAGCTCGGGACAGGGGAGATCACCCCTCCACTTT. Translating gives CASSSGQGRSPLHF.

The V gene is TRBV7-9, the J gene TRBJ2-7, with no clear D. Per germline, CDR1 SEHNR and CDR2 FQNEAQ (reference sequence). The V and J ends lost 2 bases and 6 bases respectively, with 17 bases between them. This CDR3 region has 15 residues. In DNA, the CDR3 is TGTGCCAGCAGCTTATATGAAATCGCGGCTCCCGAGCAGTACTTC. As protein: CASSLYEIAAPEQYF.

The rearrangement uses TRBV7-6 and TRBJ2-1; 12 nucleotides align to TRBD2. V was pared by 2 bases and J by 6 bases, with 5 bases of the junction left unmatched. The CDR3 has 16 amino acids. From germline, CDR1 is SGHVS and CDR2 FNYEAQ. The DNA for the CDR3 is TGTGCCAGCAGCTTACCCTCTAGCGGGGGGGCCAATGAGCAGTTCTTC. Translated: CASSLPSSGGANEQFF.

This clone was found once. The rearrangement links TRBV5-1 to TRBJ1-6; D not resolved. This CDR3 is built from 13 residues. Per the germline V gene, CDR1 is SGHRS and CDR2 is YFSETQ. The V and J ends lost 10 bases and 8 bases respectively, with 16 bases between them. CDR3 sequence: CAGGSDKDSPLHF. Written as DNA, the CDR3 is TGCGCCGGCGGCTCAGACAAGGATTCACCCCTCCACTTT.

V and J are TRBV13 and TRBJ2-5, with TRBD2 matching 8 bases. The CDR3 totals 14 residues. In germline, CDR1 is PRHDT, CDR2 FYEKMQ (reference sequence). The V gene end was trimmed by 5 bases and the J gene end by 5 bases; junction bases not matched to a gene: 7. CDR3 amino acids: CASSPREGKETQYF. As DNA, the CDR3 is TGTGCCAGCAGCCCCCGGGAGGGCAAGGAGACCCAGTACTTC.

V gene TRBV15 combines with J gene TRBJ2-5; 14 positions agree with TRBD2. The CDR3 extends over 17 amino acids. The germline gives CDR1 LNHNV, CDR2 YYDKDF (reference sequence). The V gene end was trimmed by 1 base and the J gene end by 7 bases; junction bases not matched to a gene: 8. The CDR3 coding sequence is TGTGCCACCAGCAGAGGACTAGCGGGGGGGGACGAAGGGACCCAGTACTTC. Its translation: CATSRGLAGGDEGTQYF.

This rearrangement joins TRBV18 to TRBJ1-5; D gene unclear. Trimming cost V 2 bases and J 0 bases, with 8 bases left between them. This CDR3 has 15 amino acids. Germline CDR1 reads KGHSH; CDR2 reads LQKENI. Written as DNA, the CDR3 is TGTGCCAGCTCACCAGACGGGTATAGCAATCAGCCCCAGCATTTT. The encoded protein is CASSPDGYSNQPQHF. Complete variable domain (other parts from reference TRBV18 and TRBJ1-5): NAGVMQNPRHLVRRRGQEARLRCSPMKGHSHVYWYRQLPEEGLKFMVYLQKENIIDESGMPKERFSAEFPKEGPSILRIQQVVRGDSAAYFCASSPDGYSNQPQHFGDGTRLSIL.

This chain joins TRBV30 and TRBJ1-5; TRBD1 matches 7 bases. CDR1 is GTSNPN, CDR2 SVGIG, per germline (reference sequence). The CDR3 runs to 14 residues. V lost 4 bases, J lost 5 bases, and 8 bases stayed unmatched. The CDR3 bases are TGTGCCTGGACTAGACAGGGTCGATATCAGCCCCAGCATTTT. Amino acids: CAWTRQGRYQPQHF.

The chain links TRBV30 to TRBJ1-1; D may be TRBD1 (5 bases). Germline V gene lookup returns CDR1 GTSNPN and CDR2 SVGIG (reference sequence). The CDR3 length is 16 residues. V was trimmed by 1 base and J by 0 bases, leaving 15 bases between them. Written as DNA, the CDR3 is TGTGCCTGGAGTGACCATGCGGGACCCATGAACACTGAAGCTTTCTTT. This encodes CAWSDHAGPMNTEAFF.

The CDR3 reads CASSPRGGNPNSPLHF. The CDR3 bases are TGCGCCAGCAGCCCTAGAGGAGGGAATCCTAATTCACCCCTCCACTTT. This chain joins TRBV4-1 and TRBJ1-6; D gene ambiguous. The V gene lost 4 bases and the J gene lost 6 bases, with 16 bases spanning the gap. CDR3 size: 16 residues. CDR1 is MGHRA and CDR2 is YSYEKL in the germline V gene.